The T cell receptor (beta chain) described here comes from a study of T cells in localized non-small cell lung cancer. Study findings and constraints: Adjacent lung was found to contain a median approximately 60 of the top 100 tumor clones. Sequence data derive from only one tumor region, so heterogeneity remains possible.

The data were produced by immunoSEQ multiplex PCR, yet TCRdb's version contains in-frame clones alone and is incomplete. The sample includes approximately 30,000 clones, 88% seen only once; the top ten take around 4.2%. Turning to this clone: No antigen is known for it.

V gave up 5 bases and J gave up 0 bases, with 20 bases separating them. The germline CDR1 and CDR2 sequences are LGHNA and YSLEER. The CDR3 spans 17 residues. The J gene is TRBJ2-7, the V gene TRBV4-3; the D call may be TRBD1 or TRBD2 (5 bases each). The sequence derives from a woman aged 35 to 70 with stage I lung adenocarcinoma. The sequenced sample was peripheral blood, obtained before any cancer treatment. CDR3 protein: CASSSEVEAGSSYEQYF. CDR3 nucleotides: TGCGCCAGCAGCTCAGAGGTGGAGGCAGGGAGCTCCTACGAGCAGTACTTC.